This T cell receptor (beta chain) originates from a study of blood T cell repertoires in COVID-19. The V gene's germline CDR1 is MDHEN and CDR2 SYDVKM. The CDR3 consists of 14 residues. V lost 3 bases and J lost 5; bases outside the gene matches: 3. Original processing methods: By means of reference gene primer amplification, nucleated cell counts were estimated. This table comes from immunoSEQ multiplex PCR, and its TCRdb copy is limited to in-frame clones, with some not included. V, J and clone size were drawn from that table, and D and trimming were deduced from the DNA. Here the sample spans about 160,000 clones, roughly 90% being singletons. This clone was recorded a few times.

Sequencing input: peripheral blood. This sequence originates from a woman in her fifties or sixties who had recovered from COVID-19. This sequence joins TRBV28 and TRBJ1-1; 10 nucleotides align to TRBD1. The CDR3 bases are TGTGCCAGCAGTTTCCCGGGACAGGGGACTGAAGCTTTCTTT. Translated: CASSFPGQGTEAFF.